This T cell receptor beta chain was found in a study of T-cell memory formation after mild COVID-19. One entry per CDR3 protein, called by TCRdb with MiXCR from the 5' RACE reads. This table has approximately 350,000 distinct CDR3 sequences, 25% to 30% appearing once. The study, taken as a whole, reports: CD8+ contracting clones occupied EMRA, while CD4+ ones occupied mainly CM and EM.

Trimming stripped 4 bases from V and 5 bases from J, with 11 bases between. This CDR3 spans 12 amino acids. Looked up from germline, CDR1 is SQVTM and CDR2 is ANQGSEA. Turning to this clonotype: Antigen: not known.

Sequencing input: PBMCs or a T cell subset sorted from them (not recorded which). The origin of this receptor is an adult woman who had mild COVID-19 (a few samples of this study predate the infection). Cell type and time point are not known. This chain uses TRBV29-1 with TRBJ1-2; possible D gene TRBD1, 6 bases. The CDR3 loop is CSVAWGQYGYTF. As DNA, the CDR3 is TGCAGCGTTGCGTGGGGACAATATGGCTACACCTTC.